Presented here are 22 T cell receptor beta chains from one specimen sequenced in a study of blood T cell repertoires in COVID-19. Repertoires were generated with immunoSEQ multiplex PCR, while TCRdb's copy carries only in-frame clones and drops some. Among about 170,000 clones listed, 65% to 85% were seen once. Sequencing was performed on peripheral blood. These TCRs come from a man aged 65-85 years with active or convalescent COVID-19.

The gene calls are TRBV28 and TRBJ2-1; 14 positions agree with TRBD2. The V segment lost 7 bases and the J segment 2 bases; nucleotides outside the gene matches: 4. CDR3 length: 16 residues. Germline V lookup: CDR1 MDHEN, CDR2 SYDVKM. In nucleotides, the CDR3 is TGTGCCAGCATCGGGACTAGCGGGAGTACCTACAATGAGCAGTTCTTC. Encoded protein: CASIGTSGSTYNEQFF.

The J gene is TRBJ2-2, the V gene TRBV5-1; D not resolved. This CDR3 is built from 15 residues. Trimming left V 0 bases short and J 5 bases short, with 11 bases between. Per germline, CDR1 SGHRS and CDR2 YFSETQ. As DNA, the CDR3 is TGCGCCAGCAGCTTGGAGGTCCTGGAGACCGGGGAGCTGTTTTTT. This encodes CASSLEVLETGELFF. The entire variable domain, with the rest obtained from reference TRBV5-1 and TRBJ2-2, is as follows: KAGVTQTPRYLIKTRGQQVTLSCSPISGHRSVSWYQQTPGQGLQFLFEYFSETQRNKGNFPGRFSGRQFSNSRSEMNVSTLELGDSALYLCASSLEVLETGELFFGEGSRLTVL.

V gene TRBV5-1 combines with J gene TRBJ2-5; TRBD1 aligns across 12 bases. The ends lost 4 bases at V and 3 bases at J; junction bases unmatched: 1. Germline-derived CDR1 and CDR2 are SGHRS and YFSETQ. CDR3 length equals 14 residues. The CDR3 DNA reads as TGCGCCAGCAGCGGGACAGGGGGCAAAGAGACCCAGTACTTC. Residues: CASSGTGGKETQYF. Filled out from reference TRBV5-1 and TRBJ2-5, the complete variable domain reads KAGVTQTPRYLIKTRGQQVTLSCSPISGHRSVSWYQQTPGQGLQFLFEYFSETQRNKGNFPGRFSGRQFSNSRSEMNVSTLELGDSALYLCASSGTGGKETQYFGPGTRLLVL.

The genes are TRBV10-2 and TRBJ2-1, with TRBD1 identical over 7 bases. The V gene's germline CDR1 is WSHSY and CDR2 SAAADI. The length of the CDR3 is 17 residues. J gave up 7 bases and V 0 bases, and 12 bases lay outside the gene matches. The DNA for the CDR3 is TGCGCCAGCAGTGAGTCAAATTTGAGACAGGGTCGGAATGAGCAGTTCTTC. Translated: CASSESNLRQGRNEQFF.

This rearrangement joins TRBV7-2 to TRBJ1-5; the D gene is possibly TRBD1 (6 bases). The CDR3 consists of 14 residues. The germline CDR1 and CDR2 sequences are SGHTA and FQGNSA. Trimming cost V 7 bases and J 7 bases, with 17 bases left between them. CDR3 DNA: TGTGCCAGCACCCCCGGGGGGGGCTGGCAGCCCCAGCATTTT. This sequence encodes CASTPGGGWQPQHF.

The rearrangement joins TRBV6-2 or TRBV6-3 to TRBJ1-1; D call uncertain. The germline V gene has CDR1 MNHEY and CDR2 SVGEGT. Deletions cut 6 bases from V and 6 bases from J, with 17 bases between. There are 14 residues in the CDR3. Here the CDR3 reads CASSPLDRQPEAFF. The DNA of the CDR3 is TGTGCCAGCAGCCCCCTAGACCGTCAGCCTGAAGCTTTCTTT.

The chain combines TRBV7-2 with TRBJ1-2, with 9 positions matching TRBD1. Germline V lookup: CDR1 SGHTA, CDR2 FQGNSA. The CDR3 totals 14 residues. V shed 1 base and J 8 bases; nucleotides not matched to a gene: 5. The CDR3 DNA reads as TGTGCCAGCAGCTTAGGGACAGGGGTCTACGGCTACACCTTC. Encoded protein: CASSLGTGVYGYTF. The full variable domain, completed using reference TRBV7-2 and TRBJ1-2, is GAGVSQSPSNKVTEKGKDVELRCDPISGHTALYWYRQSLGQGLEFLIYFQGNSAPDKSGLPSDRFSAERTGGSVSTLTIQRTQQEDSAVYLCASSLGTGVYGYTFGSGTRLTVV.

The genes are TRBV27 and TRBJ2-5, with a tentative D call TRBD1 (6 bases). Trimming took 6 bases from V and 0 from J, leaving 20 bases between them. Germline lookup yields CDR1 MNHEY and CDR2 SMNVEV (reference sequence). The CDR3 is made up of 17 amino acids. CDR3 bases: TGTGCCAGCAGGCCCCTCAGGGGTGGACCCGACCAAGAGACCCAGTACTTC. It yields the protein CASRPLRGGPDQETQYF.

The chain combines TRBV5-1 with TRBJ1-4, with D possibly TRBD1 on 5 matching bases. CDR1 and CDR2 from the germline V gene are SGHRS and YFSETQ. The ends were cut back, 3 bases at V and 0 bases at J, with 9 bases in the middle. This CDR3 contains 15 residues. CDR3 sequence reads: CASSSGHTTNEKLFF. The CDR3 nucleotides are TGCGCCAGCAGCTCCGGACATACAACTAATGAAAAACTGTTTTTT.

This chain connects TRBV19 to TRBJ2-5, with D possibly matching TRBD2 (5 bases). Germline values: CDR1 LNHDA, CDR2 SQIVND (reference sequence). The CDR3 is made up of 13 amino acids. With 9 bases removed from V and 5 bases from J, the gap between germline ends came to 16 bases. The CDR3 protein is CASGGPGRETQYF. Written as DNA, the CDR3 is TGTGCCAGCGGAGGCCCGGGAAGGGAGACCCAGTACTTC.

There are a few counts of this clone. The chain uses TRBV5-1 and TRBJ1-3, with D uncertain. This CDR3 has 18 amino acids. The germline gives CDR1 SGHRS, CDR2 YFSETQ. Trimming pared 4 bases from V and 0 bases from J, leaving 20 bases between. The CDR3 region is CASSPRAGTSSSGNTIYF. CDR3 nucleotide sequence: TGCGCCAGCAGCCCCCGGGCGGGCACTTCCAGCTCTGGAAACACCATATATTTT.

This clone turned up a few times. The rearrangement joins TRBV6-2 or TRBV6-3 to TRBJ2-2; 7 bases line up with TRBD1. The CDR3 loop spans 16 amino acids. Per germline, CDR1 MNHEY and CDR2 SVGEGT. The V and J ends lost 1 base and 0 bases, in that order; junction bases with no gene match: 2. The CDR3 loop is CASSYWGTANTGELFF. CDR3 DNA: TGTGCCAGCAGTTACTGGGGGACAGCGAACACCGGGGAGCTGTTTTTT.

V is TRBV5-1 and J is TRBJ1-4, with TRBD1 matching over 11 bases. This CDR3 is 17 amino acids long. V lost 3 bases and J lost 1; bases outside the gene matches: 5. The germline V gene encodes CDR1 SGHRS and CDR2 YFSETQ. The CDR3 loop is CASSSGQGVRTNEKLFF. The CDR3 region has the DNA TGCGCCAGCAGCTCGGGACAGGGGGTCCGAACTAATGAAAAACTGTTTTTT.

The V call is TRBV12-3 or TRBV12-4, the J call TRBJ1-1; D call uncertain. This CDR3 comprises 11 residues. The V and J ends lost 5 bases and 8 bases respectively, with 9 bases between them. CDR3 in DNA: TGTGCCAGCAGTCCACACAAGGAAGCTTTCTTT. Its protein is CASSPHKEAFF.

The chain has TRBV7-5 and TRBJ2-7; the D call in the table, TRBD1, was not verified against the DNA. TRBV7-5 is tagged as a pseudogene. The length of the CDR3 is 15 residues. The CDR3 spells CARSLLSVLAYEQYF. CDR3 DNA: TGTGCCAGAAGCTTACTGTCAGTATTGGCCTACGAGCAGTACTTC.

The gene calls are TRBV7-2 and TRBJ1-5, with D hard to call. In germline, CDR1 is SGHTA, CDR2 FQGNSA. The CDR3 length is 15 residues. Trimming took off 1 base at V and 5 bases at J, with 12 bases between the two ends. The CDR3 nucleotides read TGTGCCAGCAGCTTAGTAGCAGCACCGGATCAGCCCCAGCATTTT. Translation: CASSLVAAPDQPQHF.

In this sample, this clone turned up a few times. The chain carries TRBV29-1 and TRBJ2-1; 13 bases are shared with TRBD2. The CDR3 is made up of 13 amino acids. Germline-derived CDR1 and CDR2 are SQVTM and ANQGSEA. V lost 8 bases to trimming and J lost 8 bases; unmatched junction nucleotides: 6. CDR3 nucleotides: TGCAGCCAAGGGACTAGCGGGAATGATGAGCAGTTCTTC. As protein: CSQGTSGNDEQFF.

The sample holds one count of this clone. This chain joins TRBV6-1 and TRBJ1-4; D is uncertain. V lost 0 bases and J lost 7, with 6 bases in between. The CDR3 sequence is 13 residues long. Germline CDR1 and CDR2: MNHNS and SASEGT. The CDR3: CASSEAHGEKLFF. DNA of the CDR3: TGTGCCAGCAGTGAAGCGCACGGTGAAAAACTGTTTTTT.

V usage is TRBV5-1 and J usage is TRBJ2-3; 8 nucleotides match TRBD2. V was clipped by 5 bases and J by 4 bases; unmatched bases: 6. Germline V gives CDR1 SGHRS, CDR2 YFSETQ. The CDR3 runs to 14 residues. CDR3 sequence: CASSLLAESDTQYF. The CDR3 nucleotides are TGCGCCAGCAGTCTACTAGCGGAGTCAGATACGCAGTATTTT.

The chain's CDR3 is CASSHGPQGWDGYTF. In nucleotides, the CDR3 is TGCGCCAGCAGCCACGGCCCCCAGGGGTGGGATGGCTACACCTTC. V usage is TRBV4-1 and J usage is TRBJ1-2; the D gene is possibly TRBD1 (6 bases). The CDR3 extends over 15 amino acids. V lost 3 bases and J 6 bases, leaving 17 bases between the germline ends. From germline, CDR1 is MGHRA and CDR2 YSYEKL.

The CDR3, as DNA: TGTGCCAGCTCACCGGGCAGGATGGGTTCTGGGGCCAACGTCCTGACTTTC. As protein: CASSPGRMGSGANVLTF. This sequence joins TRBV18 and TRBJ2-6; D unclear. The CDR3 runs 17 residues. Germline CDR1 KGHSH, CDR2 LQKENI. Deletions cut 3 bases from V and 1 base from J, with 13 bases between.

Many counts were recorded for this clone. The CDR3 protein is CASSQGPLSGKPYEQYF. The CDR3 region has the DNA TGCGCCAGCAGCCAAGGCCCGCTGAGCGGGAAACCCTACGAGCAGTACTTC. This sequence joins TRBV4-1 and TRBJ2-7; TRBD2 aligns across 7 bases. CDR3 length: 17 residues. Unmatched junction bases numbered 11, after V lost 1 base and J lost 2 bases. Germline CDR1 and CDR2: MGHRA and YSYEKL.